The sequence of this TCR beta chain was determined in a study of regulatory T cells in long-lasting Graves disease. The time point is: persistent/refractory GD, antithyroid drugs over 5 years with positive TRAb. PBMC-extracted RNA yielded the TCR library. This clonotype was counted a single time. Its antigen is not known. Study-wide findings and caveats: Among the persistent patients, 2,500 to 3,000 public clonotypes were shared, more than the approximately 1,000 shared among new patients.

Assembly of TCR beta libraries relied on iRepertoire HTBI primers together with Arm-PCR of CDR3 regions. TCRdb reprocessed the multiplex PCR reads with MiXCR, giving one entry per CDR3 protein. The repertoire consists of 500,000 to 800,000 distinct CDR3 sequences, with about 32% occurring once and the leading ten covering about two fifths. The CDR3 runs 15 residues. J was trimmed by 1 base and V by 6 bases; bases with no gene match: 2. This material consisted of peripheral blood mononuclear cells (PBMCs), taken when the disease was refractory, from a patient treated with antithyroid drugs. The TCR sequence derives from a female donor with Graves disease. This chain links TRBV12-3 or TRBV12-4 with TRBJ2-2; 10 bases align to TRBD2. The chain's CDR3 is CASRRTSGNTGELFF. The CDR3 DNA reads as TGTGCCAGCAGAAGGACTAGCGGGAACACCGGGGAGCTGTTTTTT.